The T cell receptor beta chain under discussion was sequenced for a study of a mutant IDH1 vaccine in newly diagnosed glioma. Across the whole study: Once 4-6 weeks had passed after radiotherapy alone, vaccination started, or it started with temozolomide cycles.

Repertoires were generated with immunoSEQ multiplex PCR, while TCRdb's copy carries only in-frame clones and drops some. The table records roughly 86,000 clones, approximately 89% of them present only once. Points on this clone: Its target is unknown.

Study outcomes and limitations: The vaccine induced immune responses, and these occurred in about 95% of patients.

The CDR3 spans 15 residues. The germline gives CDR1 SGHTA, CDR2 FQGTGA. V lost 3 bases and J lost 7; bases outside the gene matches: 5. The time point is: week 47, end of study. Vaccinated patients received 300 ug of mutant IDH1 20-mer peptide per dose, with topical imiquimod. V is TRBV7-3 and J is TRBJ2-1; 11 bases map to TRBD2. The specimen comprised PBMCs, sampled from a glioma patient whose treatment included an IDH1 peptide vaccine. The sequence derives from a woman in her 50s with glioma. This CDR3 reads CASSFLAGGRNEQFF. The CDR3 DNA follows: TGTGCCAGCAGCTTTCTAGCGGGAGGTCGGAATGAGCAGTTCTTC.